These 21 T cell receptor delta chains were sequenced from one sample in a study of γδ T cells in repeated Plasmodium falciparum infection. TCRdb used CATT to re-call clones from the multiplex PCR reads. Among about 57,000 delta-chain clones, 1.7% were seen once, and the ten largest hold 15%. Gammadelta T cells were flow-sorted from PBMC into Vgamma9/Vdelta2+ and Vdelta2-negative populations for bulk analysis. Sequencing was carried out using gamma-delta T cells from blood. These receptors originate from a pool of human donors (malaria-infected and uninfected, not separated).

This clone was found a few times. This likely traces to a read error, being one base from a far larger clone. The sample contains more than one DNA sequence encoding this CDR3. The CDR3 is CALGETRYWGIYSHTDKLIF. CDR3 bases: TGTGCTCTCGGGGAAACCCGGTACTGGGGGATATATTCCCACACCGATAAACTCATCTTT. The V and J genes are TRDV1 and TRDJ1; 11 nucleotides line up with TRDD3. This CDR3 has 20 residues. The germline V gene has CDR1 TSWWSYY and CDR2 QGS.

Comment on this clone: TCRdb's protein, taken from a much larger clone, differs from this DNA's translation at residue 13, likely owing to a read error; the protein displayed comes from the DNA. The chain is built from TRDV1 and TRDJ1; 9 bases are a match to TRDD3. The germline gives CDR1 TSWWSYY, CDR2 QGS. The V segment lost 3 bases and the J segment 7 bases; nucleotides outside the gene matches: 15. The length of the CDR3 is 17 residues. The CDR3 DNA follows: TGTGCTCTTGGGGATTCTACGGGGATACGATACAGCGGTAAACTCATCTTT. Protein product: CALGDSTGIRYSGKLIF.

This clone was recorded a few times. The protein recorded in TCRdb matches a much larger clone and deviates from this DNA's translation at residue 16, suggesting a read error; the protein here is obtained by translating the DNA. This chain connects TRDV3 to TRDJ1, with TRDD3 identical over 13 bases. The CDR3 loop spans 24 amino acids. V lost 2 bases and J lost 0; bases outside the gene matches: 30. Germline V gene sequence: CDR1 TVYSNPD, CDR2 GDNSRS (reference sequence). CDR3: CAFGLFLPHWGIRERMRDTDKLIF. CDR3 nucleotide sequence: TGTGCCTTTGGTCTCTTCCTACCGCACTGGGGGATACGGGAGAGGATGAGGGACACCGATAAACTCATCTTT.

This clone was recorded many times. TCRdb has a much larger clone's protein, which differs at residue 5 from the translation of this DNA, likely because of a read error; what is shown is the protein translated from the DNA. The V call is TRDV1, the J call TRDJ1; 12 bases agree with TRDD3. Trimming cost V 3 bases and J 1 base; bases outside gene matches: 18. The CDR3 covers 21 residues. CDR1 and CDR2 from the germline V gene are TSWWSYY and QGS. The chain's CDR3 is CALGEASAYWGIPIFTDKLIF. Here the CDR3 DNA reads TGTGCTCTTGGGGAGGCCTCTGCGTACTGGGGGATACCCATCTTCACCGATAAACTCATCTTT.

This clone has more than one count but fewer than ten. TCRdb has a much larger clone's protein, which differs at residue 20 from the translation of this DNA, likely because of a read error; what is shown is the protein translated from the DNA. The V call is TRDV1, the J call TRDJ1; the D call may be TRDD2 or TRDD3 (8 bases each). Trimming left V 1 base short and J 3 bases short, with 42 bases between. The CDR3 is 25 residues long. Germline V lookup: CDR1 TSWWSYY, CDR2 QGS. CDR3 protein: CALGEPTFLISFNDGGFRYADKLIF. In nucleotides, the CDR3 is TGTGCTCTTGGGGAACCAACCTTCCTAATCTCTTTTAATGATGGGGGATTCCGGTACGCCGATAAACTCATCTTT.

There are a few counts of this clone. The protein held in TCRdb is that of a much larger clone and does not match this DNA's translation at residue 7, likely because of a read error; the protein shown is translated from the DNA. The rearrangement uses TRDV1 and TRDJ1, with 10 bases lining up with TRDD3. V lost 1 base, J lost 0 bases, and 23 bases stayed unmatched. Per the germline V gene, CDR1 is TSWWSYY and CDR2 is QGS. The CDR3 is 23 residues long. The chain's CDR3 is CALGERHPTGGWGIPPYTDKLIF. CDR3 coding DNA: TGTGCTCTTGGGGAACGGCATCCTACAGGAGGGTGGGGGATACCCCCCTACACCGATAAACTCATCTTT.

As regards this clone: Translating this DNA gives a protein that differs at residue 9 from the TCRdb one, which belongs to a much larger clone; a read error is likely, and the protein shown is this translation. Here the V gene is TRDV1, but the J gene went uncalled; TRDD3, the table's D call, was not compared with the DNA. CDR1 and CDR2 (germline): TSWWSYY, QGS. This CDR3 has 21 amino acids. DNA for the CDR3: TGTGCTCTTGGGGAACGGTCTCGAGAGCTACCTTCTGGGGGATACACCGATAAGCTCATCTTT. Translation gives CALGERSRELPSGGYTDKLIF.

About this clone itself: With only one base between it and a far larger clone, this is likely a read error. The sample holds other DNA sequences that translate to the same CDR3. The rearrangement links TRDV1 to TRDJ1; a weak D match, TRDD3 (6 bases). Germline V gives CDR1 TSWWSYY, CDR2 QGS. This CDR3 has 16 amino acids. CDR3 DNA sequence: TGTGCTCTGGGGGAACTGCCCCCACCGTACACCGATAAACTCATCTTT. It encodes CALGELPPPYTDKLIF.

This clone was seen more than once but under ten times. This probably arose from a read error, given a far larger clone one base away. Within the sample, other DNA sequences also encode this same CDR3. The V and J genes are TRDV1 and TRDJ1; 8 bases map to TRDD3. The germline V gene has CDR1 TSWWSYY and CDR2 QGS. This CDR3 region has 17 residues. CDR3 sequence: CALGELPLVLGGDKLIF. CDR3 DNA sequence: TGTGCTCTTGGGGAACTACCCCTGGTACTGGGGGGCGATAAACTCATCTTC.

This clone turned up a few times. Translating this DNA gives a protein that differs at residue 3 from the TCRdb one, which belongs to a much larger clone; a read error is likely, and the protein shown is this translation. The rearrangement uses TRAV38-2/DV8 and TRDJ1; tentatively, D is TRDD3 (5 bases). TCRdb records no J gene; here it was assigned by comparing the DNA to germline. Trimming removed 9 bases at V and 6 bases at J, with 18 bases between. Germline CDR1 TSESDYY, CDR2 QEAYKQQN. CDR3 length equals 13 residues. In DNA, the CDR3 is TGTGCTTGTAGTCGGGGCCCGGGATATAAACTCATCTTT. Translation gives CACSRGPGYKLIF.

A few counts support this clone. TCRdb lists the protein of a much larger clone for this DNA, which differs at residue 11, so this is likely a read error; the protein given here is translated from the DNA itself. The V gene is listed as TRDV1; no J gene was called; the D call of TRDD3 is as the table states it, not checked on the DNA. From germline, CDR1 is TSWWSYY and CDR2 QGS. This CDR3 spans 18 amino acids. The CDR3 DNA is TGTGCTCTTGGGATACACCTAGGCCTGGGGGCCCACACCGATAAACTCATTTTT. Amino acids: CALGIHLGLGAHTDKLIF.

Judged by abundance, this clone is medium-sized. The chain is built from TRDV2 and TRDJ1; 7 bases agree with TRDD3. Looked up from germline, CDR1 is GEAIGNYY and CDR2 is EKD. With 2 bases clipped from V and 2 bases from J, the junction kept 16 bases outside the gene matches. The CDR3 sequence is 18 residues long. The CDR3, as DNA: TGTGCCTGTGACAAGGCGGATACGGCCACATCGCAGACCGATAAACTCATCTTT. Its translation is CACDKADTATSQTDKLIF.

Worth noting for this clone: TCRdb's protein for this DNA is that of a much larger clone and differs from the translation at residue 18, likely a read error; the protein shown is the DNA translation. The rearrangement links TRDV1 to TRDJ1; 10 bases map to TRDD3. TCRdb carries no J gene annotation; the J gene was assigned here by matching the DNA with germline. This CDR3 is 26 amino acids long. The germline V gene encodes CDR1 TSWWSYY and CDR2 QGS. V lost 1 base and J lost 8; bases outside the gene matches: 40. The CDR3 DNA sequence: TGTGCTCTTGGGGAACGGCGCTATCCGTTAGGGTCGGACTGGGGGATCTTTCTCCCTTATCGGGAGAAACTCATCTTT. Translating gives CALGERRYPLGSDWGIFLPYREKLIF.

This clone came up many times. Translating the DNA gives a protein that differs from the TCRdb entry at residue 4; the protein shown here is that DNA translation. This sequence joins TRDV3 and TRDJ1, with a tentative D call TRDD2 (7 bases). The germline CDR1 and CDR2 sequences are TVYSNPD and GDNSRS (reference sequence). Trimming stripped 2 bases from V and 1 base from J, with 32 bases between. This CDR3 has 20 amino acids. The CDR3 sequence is CAFGPSSSCWGIHATDKLIF. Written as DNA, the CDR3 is TGTGCCTTTGGACCTTCCTCCTCGTGCTGGGGAATTCACGCCACCGATAAACTCATCTTT.

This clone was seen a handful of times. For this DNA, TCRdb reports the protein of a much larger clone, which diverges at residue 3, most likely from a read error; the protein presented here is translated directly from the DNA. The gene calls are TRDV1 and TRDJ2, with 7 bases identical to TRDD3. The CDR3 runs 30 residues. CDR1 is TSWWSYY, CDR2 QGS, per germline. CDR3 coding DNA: TGTGCTTTTGGGGGACTAACAACTAAACCCCCCCTACCCGGATTTCGTAATGATGCCTGTGGTAGTGCTTTGACAGCACAACTCTTCTTT. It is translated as CAFGGLTTKPPLPGFRNDACGSALTAQLFF.

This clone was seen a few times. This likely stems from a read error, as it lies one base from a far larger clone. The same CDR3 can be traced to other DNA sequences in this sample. CDR3 coding DNA: TGTGCCTTAGGTTTTAGACGTACTGGGGGATACTCCCTTACTTACACTGATAAACTCATCTTT. This sequence encodes CALGFRRTGGYSLTYTDKLIF. The chain carries TRDV3 and TRDJ1; 12 positions agree with TRDD3. The J gene comes from matching the DNA to germline here; TCRdb lacks it. Germline CDR1 TVYSNPD, CDR2 GDNSRS (reference sequence). The CDR3 has 21 amino acids.

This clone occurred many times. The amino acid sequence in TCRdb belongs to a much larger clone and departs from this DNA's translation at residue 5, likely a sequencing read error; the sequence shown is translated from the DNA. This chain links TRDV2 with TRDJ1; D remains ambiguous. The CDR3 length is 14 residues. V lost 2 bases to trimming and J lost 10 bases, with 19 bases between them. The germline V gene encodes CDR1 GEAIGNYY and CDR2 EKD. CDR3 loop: CACDIPFVVGVLIF. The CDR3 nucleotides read TGTGCCTGTGACATCCCTTTTGTAGTTGGCGTACTCATCTTT.

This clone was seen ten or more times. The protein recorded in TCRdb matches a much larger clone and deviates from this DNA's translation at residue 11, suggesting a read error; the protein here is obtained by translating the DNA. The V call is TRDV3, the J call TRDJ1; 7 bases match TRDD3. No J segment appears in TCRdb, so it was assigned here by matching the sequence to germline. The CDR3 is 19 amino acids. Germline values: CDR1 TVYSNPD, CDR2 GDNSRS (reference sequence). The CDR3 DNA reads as TGTGCTCAGCGACATCCGCCCTACTGGGGATCGAGATACACCGATAAACTCATCTTT. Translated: CAQRHPPYWGSRYTDKLIF. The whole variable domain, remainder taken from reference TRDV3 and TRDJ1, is CDKVTQSSPDQTVASGSEVVLLCTYDTVYSNPDLFWYRIRPDYSFQFVFYGDNSRSEGADFTQGRFSVKHILTQKAFHLVISPVRTEDSATYYCAQRHPPYWGSRYTDKLIFGKGTRVTVEP.

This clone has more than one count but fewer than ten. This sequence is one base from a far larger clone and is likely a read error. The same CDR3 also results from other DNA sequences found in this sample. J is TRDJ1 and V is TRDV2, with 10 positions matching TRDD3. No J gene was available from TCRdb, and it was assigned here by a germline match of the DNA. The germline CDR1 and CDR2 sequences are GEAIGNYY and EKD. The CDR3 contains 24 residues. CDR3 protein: CACDTTGLGLGDPRPGTGTDKLIF. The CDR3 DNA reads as TGTGCCTGCGACACAACCGGGCTAGGACTGGGGGATCCGAGGCCGGGGACAGGCACCGATAAACTCATCTTT.

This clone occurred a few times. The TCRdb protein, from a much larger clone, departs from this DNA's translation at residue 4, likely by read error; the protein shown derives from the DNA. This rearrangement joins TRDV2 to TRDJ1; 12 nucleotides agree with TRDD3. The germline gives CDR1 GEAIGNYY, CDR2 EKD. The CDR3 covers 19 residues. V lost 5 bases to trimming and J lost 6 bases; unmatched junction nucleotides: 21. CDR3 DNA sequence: TGTGCCTGTGGCGGTCGGCCTTCCTACGCTGGGGGATACGGGAATAAACTCATCTTT. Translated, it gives CACGGRPSYAGGYGNKLIF.

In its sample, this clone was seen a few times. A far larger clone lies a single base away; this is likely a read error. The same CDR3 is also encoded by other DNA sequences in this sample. As DNA, the CDR3 is TGTGCCTGTTCTACTTCACCCAAAACTGGGGGATACGCTTCCGATAAGCTCATCTTT. Residues: CACSTSPKTGGYASDKLIF. Here the V gene is TRDV2, but the J gene went uncalled; whether TRDD3, the table's D call, matches the DNA was not checked. CDR1 and CDR2 from the germline V gene are GEAIGNYY and EKD. This CDR3 comprises 19 residues.